The sample holds one count of the clone carrying this TCR beta chain. This sample was included in a study of blood T cell repertoires in COVID-19. The CDR3 covers 13 residues. CDR1 is LNHDA, CDR2 SQIVND, per germline (reference sequence). Trimming pared 5 bases from V and 1 base from J, leaving 9 bases between. Symptom resolution, clearance, or two negative PCRs marked the recovered donors of Cohort 3. The method was immunoSEQ multiplex PCR; TCRdb's version includes in-frame clones alone and lacks a portion of them. The table includes 400,000 or so clones, about nine tenths detected once. This chain uses TRBV19 with TRBJ2-7, with a weak D call TRBD2 (6 bases). Sequences were obtained from PBMCs or T cells enriched from blood (not recorded which). This receptor was obtained from a man aged 18 to 29 who had recovered from COVID-19. This CDR3 reads CASSLGGSYEQYF. The CDR3 nucleotides read TGTGCCAGTAGTCTAGGAGGGTCCTACGAGCAGTACTTC.